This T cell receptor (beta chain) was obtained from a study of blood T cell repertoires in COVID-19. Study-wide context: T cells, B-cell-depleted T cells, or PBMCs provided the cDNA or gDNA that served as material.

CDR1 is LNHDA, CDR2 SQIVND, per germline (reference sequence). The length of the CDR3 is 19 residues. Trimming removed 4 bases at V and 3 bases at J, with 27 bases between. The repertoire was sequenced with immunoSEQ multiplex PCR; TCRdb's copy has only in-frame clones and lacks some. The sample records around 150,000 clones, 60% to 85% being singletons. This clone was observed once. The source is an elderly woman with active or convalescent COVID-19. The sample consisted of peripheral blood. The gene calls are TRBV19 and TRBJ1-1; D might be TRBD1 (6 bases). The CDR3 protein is CASSRPLGRGKPTDTEAFF. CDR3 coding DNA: TGTGCCAGTAGTAGACCCCTCGGGAGGGGGAAACCAACAGACACTGAAGCTTTCTTT.